These 10 T cell receptor beta chains originate from one sample sequenced in a study of blood T cell repertoires in COVID-19. Here immunoSEQ multiplex PCR was the method, and the copy in TCRdb shows in-frame clones only, minus some. The sample yields around 170,000 clones, around 80% seen once. The sample comprised peripheral blood. These receptors all come from a young man with active or convalescent COVID-19.

This clone was detected once. The chain combines TRBV7-8 with TRBJ2-3; D gene uncertain. The germline V gene has CDR1 SGHVS and CDR2 FQNEAQ. The V end lost 5 bases, the J end lost 1 base, and 10 bases lay between the germline ends. This CDR3 region has 14 residues. CDR3: CASSPRQGTDTQYF. In nucleotides, the CDR3 is TGTGCCAGCAGCCCAAGGCAGGGCACAGATACGCAGTATTTT.

J is TRBJ2-2 and V is TRBV7-2; 9 bases line up with TRBD1. This CDR3 has 15 amino acids. V lost 2 bases to trimming and J lost 6 bases; unmatched junction nucleotides: 4. From germline, CDR1 is SGHTA and CDR2 FQGNSA. DNA of the CDR3: TGTGCCAGCAGCTTAACCGGGACAGGGTCCGGGGAGCTGTTTTTT. Its translation: CASSLTGTGSGELFF.

V and J are TRBV5-4 and TRBJ2-2; TRBD2 matches at 15 bases. Germline CDR1 reads SGHNT; CDR2 reads YYREEE (reference sequence). Trimming cost V 4 bases and J 0 bases; bases outside gene matches: 4. The CDR3 contains 18 residues. The chain's CDR3 is CASSTGTSGGTNTGELFF. The CDR3 nucleotides read TGTGCCAGCAGCACCGGGACTAGCGGGGGGACGAACACCGGGGAGCTGTTTTTT.

The chain uses TRBV28 and TRBJ2-1; D is possibly TRBD2 (5 bases). V was pared by 2 bases and J by 6 bases, with 14 bases between. The CDR3 runs to 15 residues. Germline assignment: CDR1 MDHEN and CDR2 SYDVKM. The CDR3 sequence: CASSLLGIRTNEQFF. Here the CDR3 DNA reads TGTGCCAGCAGTTTACTCGGGATCCGCACCAATGAGCAGTTCTTC. Supplemented by reference TRBV28 and TRBJ2-1, the full variable domain reads DVKVTQSSRYLVKRTGEKVFLECVQDMDHENMFWYRQDPGLGLRLIYFSYDVKMKEKGDIPEGYSVSREKKERFSLILESASTNQTSMYLCASSLLGIRTNEQFFGPGTRLTVL.

The chain joins TRBV3-1 (or the pseudogene TRBV3-2) to TRBJ2-7; 8 bases are a match to TRBD2. CDR3 length: 14 amino acids. After removal of 5 bases from V and 2 bases from J, the junction contained 5 bases not matched to a gene. CDR1 and CDR2 (germline): LGHDT, YNNKEL (reference sequence). The DNA of the CDR3 is TGTGCCAGCAGCTCGGGGGGGGTTCCCTACGAGCAGTACTTC. It codes for CASSSGGVPYEQYF.

This chain uses TRBV10-1 with TRBJ2-1; TRBD1 matches at 7 bases. The germline V gene has CDR1 WNHNN and CDR2 SYGVQD (reference sequence). CDR3 size: 19 residues. Losses at the gene ends were 0 bases for V and 2 bases for J; bases not matched to a gene: 13. CDR3 sequence: CASSESRGRARVTYNEQFF. Here the CDR3 DNA reads TGCGCCAGCAGTGAGTCGAGGGGGCGGGCCCGAGTGACCTACAATGAGCAGTTCTTC.

V is TRBV30 and J is TRBJ2-2, with 9 positions matching TRBD2. The ends lost 5 bases at V and 6 bases at J; junction bases unmatched: 7. The CDR3 consists of 14 residues. Germline values: CDR1 GTSNPN, CDR2 SVGIG (reference sequence). The CDR3 here is CAWGLRGRAGELFF. The CDR3 nucleotides are TGTGCCTGGGGGCTTCGCGGGAGGGCCGGGGAGCTGTTTTTT.

The CDR3 bases are TGTGCCAGCAGTCCAGTCGAAACTAGCGCCTACAATGAGCAGTTCTTC. Translating it yields CASSPVETSAYNEQFF. The rearrangement links TRBV4-2 to TRBJ2-1; 7 bases are a match to TRBD2. V was clipped by 6 bases and J by 2 bases; unmatched bases: 10. Germline CDR1 LGHNA, CDR2 YNFKEQ. This CDR3 comprises 16 residues.

CDR3 region: CASIPTSGVPDTQYF. The CDR3 nucleotides read TGTGCCAGCATTCCGACTAGCGGGGTTCCAGATACGCAGTATTTT. The chain carries TRBV6-6 and TRBJ2-3, with 11 bases fitting TRBD2. V lost 7 bases, J lost 4 bases, and 7 bases stayed unmatched. CDR3 length equals 15 residues. CDR1 and CDR2 (germline): MNHNY, SVGAGI (reference sequence).

The CDR3 DNA reads as TGTGCCAGCAGTGCGTCCGGGACAGGGTCGGAGACCCAGTACTTC. Its translation: CASSASGTGSETQYF. The chain couples TRBV6-2 or TRBV6-3 to TRBJ2-5; TRBD1 matches at 9 bases. Per the germline V gene, CDR1 is MNHEY and CDR2 is SVGEGT. The ends lost 5 bases at V and 5 bases at J; junction bases unmatched: 9. The CDR3 is 15 amino acids.